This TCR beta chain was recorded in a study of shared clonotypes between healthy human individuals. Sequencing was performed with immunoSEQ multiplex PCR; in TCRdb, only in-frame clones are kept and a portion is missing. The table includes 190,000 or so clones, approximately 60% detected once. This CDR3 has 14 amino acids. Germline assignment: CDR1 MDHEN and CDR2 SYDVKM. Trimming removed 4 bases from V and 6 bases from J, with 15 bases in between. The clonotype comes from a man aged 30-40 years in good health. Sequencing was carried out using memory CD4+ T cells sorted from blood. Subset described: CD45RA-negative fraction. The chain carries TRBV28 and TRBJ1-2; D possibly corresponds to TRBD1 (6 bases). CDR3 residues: CASSSTPGVHGYTF. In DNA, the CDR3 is TGTGCCAGCAGTTCGACCCCAGGGGTTCATGGCTACACCTTC.